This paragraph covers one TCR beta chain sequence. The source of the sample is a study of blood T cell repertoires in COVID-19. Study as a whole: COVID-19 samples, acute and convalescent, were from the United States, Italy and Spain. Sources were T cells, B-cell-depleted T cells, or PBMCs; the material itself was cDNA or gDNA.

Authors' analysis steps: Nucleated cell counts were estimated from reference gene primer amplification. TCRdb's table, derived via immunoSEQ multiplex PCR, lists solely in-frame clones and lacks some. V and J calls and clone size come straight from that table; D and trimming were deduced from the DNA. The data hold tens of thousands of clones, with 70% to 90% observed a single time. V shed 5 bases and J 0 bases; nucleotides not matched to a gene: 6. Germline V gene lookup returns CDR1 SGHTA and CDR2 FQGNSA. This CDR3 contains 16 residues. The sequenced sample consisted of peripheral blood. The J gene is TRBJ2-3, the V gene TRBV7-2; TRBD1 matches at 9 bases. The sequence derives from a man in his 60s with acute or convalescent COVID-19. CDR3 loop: CASSPGTGTSTDTQYF. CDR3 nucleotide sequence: TGTGCCAGCAGCCCCGGGACAGGGACTAGCACAGATACGCAGTATTTT.